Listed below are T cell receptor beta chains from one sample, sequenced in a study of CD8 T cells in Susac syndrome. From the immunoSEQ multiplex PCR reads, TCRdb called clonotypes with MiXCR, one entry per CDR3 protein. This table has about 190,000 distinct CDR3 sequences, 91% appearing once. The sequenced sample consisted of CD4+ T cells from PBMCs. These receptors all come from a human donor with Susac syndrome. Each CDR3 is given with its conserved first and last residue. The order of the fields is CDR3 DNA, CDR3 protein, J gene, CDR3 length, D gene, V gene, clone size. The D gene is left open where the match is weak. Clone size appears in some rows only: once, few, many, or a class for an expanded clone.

cdr3_nt: TGTGCCAGCAGAATCCCGACGGATAATCAGCCCCAGCATTTT
cdr3_aa: CASRIPTDNQPQHF
j_call: TRBJ1-5
cdr3_length: 14
d_call: NA
v_call: TRBV28
clone_size: NA

cdr3_nt: TGTGCCAGCAGTGAATCAAGGACAGGGGGCATCAGGGAGACCCAGTACTTC
cdr3_aa: CASSESRTGGIRETQYF
j_call: TRBJ2-5
cdr3_length: 17
d_call: TRBD1
v_call: TRBV2
clone_size: NA

cdr3_nt: TGTGCCAGCAGCCAAACGACAGGGTTTAGGGACATTCAGTACTTC
cdr3_aa: CASSQTTGFRDIQYF
j_call: TRBJ2-4
cdr3_length: 15
d_call: TRBD1
v_call: TRBV3-1
clone_size: NA

cdr3_nt: TGCAGCGTTGCCCATGACAGGGCGGCTGAAGCTTTCTTT
cdr3_aa: CSVAHDRAAEAFF
j_call: TRBJ1-1
cdr3_length: 13
d_call: TRBD1
v_call: TRBV29-1
clone_size: NA

cdr3_nt: TGTGCCACCAGCATCGGACAGGGGACCGAGCAGTACTTC
cdr3_aa: CATSIGQGTEQYF
j_call: TRBJ2-7
cdr3_length: 13
d_call: TRBD1
v_call: TRBV15
clone_size: NA

cdr3_nt: TGCAGTGCTAGCTATTCGGGACAGGGGGCTTCACCCCTCCACTTT
cdr3_aa: CSASYSGQGASPLHF
j_call: TRBJ1-6
cdr3_length: 15
d_call: TRBD1
v_call: TRBV20-1
clone_size: once

cdr3_nt: TGCGCCAGCAGCGTGGCGGGGGCTAGCGGGGGGAGCTCCTACAATGAGCAGTTCTTC
cdr3_aa: CASSVAGASGGSSYNEQFF
j_call: TRBJ2-1
cdr3_length: 19
d_call: TRBD2
v_call: TRBV5-1
clone_size: NA

cdr3_nt: TGTGCCAGCAGCCCCGGACTAGCCGTTAATGAGCAGTTCTTC
cdr3_aa: CASSPGLAVNEQFF
j_call: TRBJ2-1
cdr3_length: 14
d_call: TRBD2
v_call: TRBV7-3
clone_size: NA

cdr3_nt: TGTGCCACCCTACGGGATTCGGTAAACACCGGGGAGCTGTTTTTT
cdr3_aa: CATLRDSVNTGELFF
j_call: TRBJ2-2
cdr3_length: 15
d_call: NA
v_call: TRBV10-3
clone_size: NA

cdr3_nt: TGTGCCATCAGTGAGGGACAGGGGAATCAGCCCCAGCATTTT
cdr3_aa: CAISEGQGNQPQHF
j_call: TRBJ1-5
cdr3_length: 14
d_call: TRBD1
v_call: TRBV10-3
clone_size: NA

cdr3_nt: TGTGCCAGCACCGTTGCGGTCTTACGGAGCACCGGGGAGCTGTTTTTT
cdr3_aa: CASTVAVLRSTGELFF
j_call: TRBJ2-2
cdr3_length: 16
d_call: NA
v_call: TRBV6-1
clone_size: NA

cdr3_nt: TGTGCCAGCAGTGAATCCCGGGAACAGCCCCAGCATTTT
cdr3_aa: CASSESREQPQHF
j_call: TRBJ1-5
cdr3_length: 13
d_call: NA
v_call: TRBV6-1
clone_size: few

cdr3_nt: TGTGCCAGCAGCTTTGTTGATTCTGGGGCCAACGTCCTGACTTTC
cdr3_aa: CASSFVDSGANVLTF
j_call: TRBJ2-6
cdr3_length: 15
d_call: NA
v_call: TRBV11-2
clone_size: once

cdr3_nt: TGCAGTGCCACTCAGGGGACTGATTCACCCCTCCACTTT
cdr3_aa: CSATQGTDSPLHF
j_call: TRBJ1-6
cdr3_length: 13
d_call: NA
v_call: TRBV20-1
clone_size: NA

cdr3_nt: TGTGCCAGTACCCCGACAGGGAACACCGGGGAGCTGTTTTTT
cdr3_aa: CASTPTGNTGELFF
j_call: TRBJ2-2
cdr3_length: 14
d_call: NA
v_call: TRBV19
clone_size: NA

cdr3_nt: TGTGCCAGCAGTCTCCGGGACACAGCCTACGAGCAGTACTTC
cdr3_aa: CASSLRDTAYEQYF
j_call: TRBJ2-7
cdr3_length: 14
d_call: NA
v_call: TRBV27
clone_size: NA

cdr3_nt: TGTGCCAGCTCACCACCTGAAAATGTTCTCACTGAAGCTTTCTTT
cdr3_aa: CASSPPENVLTEAFF
j_call: TRBJ1-1
cdr3_length: 15
d_call: NA
v_call: TRBV18
clone_size: NA